This section outlines one T cell receptor beta chain sequence together with its context. Template switching with 5'RACE generated the TCR cDNA and added a universal primer site and UMIs. One entry per CDR3 protein results from TCRdb running MiXCR on the 5' RACE reads. This sample carries 450,000 to 600,000 distinct CDR3 sequences, about a sixth of them seen once, and the ten largest clones take around 16%. This sample stems from a study of T cells after yellow fever vaccination. The clonotype comes from a man aged 18 to 30 who received the YFV17D yellow fever vaccine. This specimen was PBMCs, taken 4 to 5 days after the first yellow fever vaccination.

The CDR3 protein is CASSLALGAPQNIQYF. The CDR3 nucleotides are TGTGCCAGCAGCTTAGCGTTGGGGGCTCCACAAAACATTCAGTACTTC. The rearrangement uses TRBV7-9 and TRBJ2-4; perhaps TRBD1 as D (6 bases). Trimming removed 0 bases from V and 5 bases from J, with 14 bases in between. The CDR3 is 16 residues long. Looked up from germline, CDR1 is SEHNR and CDR2 is FQNEAQ (reference sequence).